Below, 27 T cell receptor beta chains from the same sample are listed, as sequenced in a study of T cell changes during pregnancy in multiple sclerosis. The method was immunoSEQ multiplex PCR; TCRdb's version includes in-frame clones alone and lacks a portion of them. The sample lists some 30,000 clones; around nine tenths were seen once. The source material was CD8+ T cells from peripheral blood mononuclear cells, sampled after pregnancy. These receptors originate from a female donor with multiple sclerosis, enrolled in a pregnancy study.

The V gene is TRBV13, the J gene TRBJ2-1, with D tentatively TRBD1 (6 bases). Trimming cost V 1 base and J 2 bases, with 6 bases left between them. The germline CDR1 and CDR2 sequences are PRHDT and FYEKMQ (reference sequence). This CDR3 spans 14 amino acids. Here the CDR3 DNA reads TGTGCCAGCAGCTTAGCAGGGGCCTACAATGAGCAGTTCTTC. Translating gives CASSLAGAYNEQFF.

This sequence joins TRBV5-1 and TRBJ2-3, with D maybe TRBD2 (5 bases). Germline V CDR1 and CDR2: SGHRS, YFSETQ. V lost 1 base, J lost 2 bases, and 11 bases lay in between. The CDR3 length is 15 residues. CDR3 amino acids: CASSLRGIPTDTQYF. The CDR3 DNA reads TGCGCCAGCAGCTTGCGGGGTATCCCCACAGATACGCAGTATTTT. Based on the CDR3 plus reference TRBV5-1 and TRBJ2-3, the full variable domain is KAGVTQTPRYLIKTRGQQVTLSCSPISGHRSVSWYQQTPGQGLQFLFEYFSETQRNKGNFPGRFSGRQFSNSRSEMNVSTLELGDSALYLCASSLRGIPTDTQYFGPGTRLTVL.

The J gene is TRBJ2-5, the V gene TRBV11-2; 7 positions agree with TRBD1. Per germline, CDR1 SGHAT and CDR2 FQNNGV. The CDR3 has 15 residues. V was clipped by 4 bases and J by 4 bases; unmatched bases: 9. In DNA form, the CDR3 reads TGTGCCAGCAGCTCCCATGACAGGGTGCGAGAGACCCAGTACTTC. Protein: CASSSHDRVRETQYF.

This clone was observed a single time. V and J are TRBV7-9 and TRBJ2-7; D not certain. V lost 8 bases, J lost 5 bases, and 16 bases lay in between. This CDR3 has 13 amino acids. CDR1 and CDR2 from the germline V gene are SEHNR and FQNEAQ (reference sequence). The CDR3 reads CASHAGVGHEQYF. In nucleotides, the CDR3 is TGTGCCAGCCACGCCGGAGTTGGCCACGAGCAGTACTTC.

This chain connects TRBV15 to TRBJ1-1, with D possibly matching TRBD1 (5 bases). Looked up from germline, CDR1 is LNHNV and CDR2 is YYDKDF (reference sequence). V was clipped by 4 bases and J by 1 base, with 13 bases between them. The CDR3 covers 15 residues. In nucleotides, the CDR3 is TGTGCCACCAGCAAAACACCGGGGGGGAACACTGAAGCTTTCTTT. It encodes CATSKTPGGNTEAFF.

J is TRBJ2-7 and V is TRBV2, with D perhaps TRBD2 (6 bases). From germline, CDR1 is SNHLY and CDR2 FYNNEI. The CDR3 contains 14 residues. V lost 6 bases and J 3 bases, leaving 15 bases between the germline ends. This CDR3 is CASRETRDLYEQYF. Here the CDR3 DNA reads TGTGCCAGCAGAGAAACGCGGGATCTCTACGAGCAGTACTTC.

The rearrangement joins TRBV10-3 to TRBJ1-1; no definite D call. The CDR3 spans 14 residues. Germline V gene lookup returns CDR1 ENHRY and CDR2 SYGVKD. The ends were cut back, 1 base at V and 4 bases at J, with 10 bases in the middle. CDR3 protein: CAISEWGGGTEAFF. CDR3 DNA sequence: TGTGCCATCAGTGAGTGGGGAGGAGGCACTGAAGCTTTCTTT.

With regard to this clone: Other DNA sequences in this specimen translate into the identical CDR3. The chain joins TRBV27 to TRBJ2-1; 9 bases map to TRBD2. The length of the CDR3 is 15 residues. The junction had 5 bases not matched to a gene; V was cut back by 6 bases and J by 2 bases. The V gene's germline CDR1 is MNHEY and CDR2 SMNVEV (reference sequence). CDR3 bases: TGTGCCAGCAGCTTTAGCGGGAGAGCCTACAATGAGCAGTTCTTC. This codes for CASSFSGRAYNEQFF.

The chain joins TRBV4-3 to TRBJ2-1; 11 bases align to TRBD2. This CDR3 has 15 amino acids. V shed 4 bases and J 7 bases; nucleotides not matched to a gene: 6. Germline V gene data show CDR1 as LGHNA and CDR2 as YSLEER. The CDR3 protein is CASSPTSGSGNEQFF. The CDR3 coding sequence is TGCGCCAGCAGCCCAACTAGCGGGAGTGGGAATGAGCAGTTCTTC.

This chain connects TRBV21-1 to TRBJ2-7; TRBD2 is the table's D call, not checked against the DNA. TRBV21-1 is described as a pseudogene. This CDR3 is 17 amino acids long. The CDR3 is CASSKCPGLSSSYEQYF. The CDR3 coding sequence is TGTGCCAGCAGCAAATGCCCCGGACTTTCTAGCTCCTACGAGCAGTACTTC.

V is TRBV7-9 and J is TRBJ2-3, with 10 nucleotides matching TRBD2. CDR1 is SEHNR and CDR2 is FQNEAQ in the germline V gene (reference sequence). With V trimmed by 6 bases and J by 4 bases, 13 bases remained unmatched. The CDR3 runs 17 residues. The CDR3 nucleotides read TGTGCCAGCAGTCCCCCACTAGCGGGATACTTCTCAGATACGCAGTATTTT. Its protein is CASSPPLAGYFSDTQYF.

The V and J genes are TRBV5-1 and TRBJ2-7; 11 bases match TRBD1. In germline, CDR1 is SGHRS, CDR2 YFSETQ. The CDR3 runs 17 residues. The V segment lost 4 bases and the J segment 4 bases; nucleotides outside the gene matches: 13. The CDR3 loop reads CASSPSFRTGGLYEQYF. CDR3 nucleotides: TGCGCCAGCAGCCCGTCATTTAGGACAGGGGGCTTGTACGAGCAGTACTTC.

J is TRBJ1-5 and V is TRBV6-5; D gene ambiguous. The CDR3 sequence is 13 residues long. Germline CDR1 MNHEY, CDR2 SVGAGI. V lost 0 bases and J 11 bases, leaving 11 bases between the germline ends. The CDR3 DNA follows: TGTGCCAGCAGTTACTCGTCGGGGTCGGCCCAGCATTTT. The encoded protein is CASSYSSGSAQHF.

The rearrangement links TRBV11-3 to TRBJ1-1; D unresolved. The CDR3 covers 14 residues. V dropped 5 bases and J dropped 0 bases, with 10 bases sitting between them. CDR1 and CDR2 from the germline V gene are SGHNT and YENEEA. For the CDR3, the DNA is TGTGCCAGCAGCCACTATAATGTGAACACTGAAGCTTTCTTT. Translated: CASSHYNVNTEAFF.

The chain employs TRBV29-1 and TRBJ1-3, with D hard to call. Deletions cut 5 bases from V and 3 bases from J, with 5 bases between. The CDR3 extends over 11 amino acids. Per germline, CDR1 SQVTM and CDR2 ANQGSEA. CDR3: CSVTVGNTIYF. The CDR3 DNA is TGCAGCGTTACAGTTGGAAACACCATATATTTT.

In this sample, this clone turned up once. This chain joins TRBV7-8 and TRBJ1-5; D is possibly TRBD1 (5 bases). Germline-derived CDR1 and CDR2 are SGHVS and FQNEAQ. The ends were cut back, 1 base at V and 6 bases at J, with 13 bases in the middle. The CDR3 consists of 15 residues. The CDR3: CASSLGSGSRQPQHF. CDR3 coding DNA: TGTGCCAGCAGCTTAGGCTCAGGGTCGCGTCAGCCCCAGCATTTT. The full variable domain, in which reference TRBV7-8 and TRBJ1-5 provide the parts outside the CDR3, is GAGVSQSPRYKVAKRGQDVALRCDPISGHVSLFWYQQALGQGPEFLTYFQNEAQLDKSGLPSDRFFAERPEGSVSTLKIQRTQQEDSAVYLCASSLGSGSRQPQHFGDGTRLSIL.

The rearrangement joins TRBV28 to TRBJ1-5, with TRBD1 matching over 7 bases. The germline CDR1 and CDR2 sequences are MDHEN and SYDVKM. V shed 11 bases, J shed 4 bases, and the junction held 5 bases outside the gene matches. The length of the CDR3 is 12 residues. In nucleotides, the CDR3 is TGTGCCGCCGGGACAGTTAATCAGCCCCAGCATTTT. Translating it yields CAAGTVNQPQHF.

This clone was counted a single time. V is TRBV7-3 and J is TRBJ2-3; a possible D gene is TRBD1 (6 bases). V lost 5 bases to trimming and J lost 2 bases, with 17 bases between them. The CDR3 contains 16 residues. Germline assignment: CDR1 SGHTA and CDR2 FQGTGA. The CDR3 region is CASSTTLGGSTDTQYF. CDR3 nucleotides: TGTGCCAGCAGCACCACCCTAGGGGGATCCACAGATACGCAGTATTTT.

This clone was counted a few times. The chain recombines TRBV6-1 with TRBJ2-7; D may be TRBD1 (6 bases). Germline V gene sequence: CDR1 MNHNS, CDR2 SASEGT. The CDR3 extends over 15 amino acids. Trimming pared 5 bases from V and 5 bases from J, leaving 19 bases between. CDR3 sequence: CASSPVRGIGHEQYF. In DNA form, the CDR3 reads TGTGCCAGCAGTCCCGTCAGGGGAATTGGCCACGAGCAGTACTTC.

The chain combines TRBV29-1 with TRBJ2-5, with TRBD2 matching over 7 bases. V lost 6 bases and J lost 3; bases outside the gene matches: 10. This CDR3 spans 14 amino acids. Looked up from germline, CDR1 is SQVTM and CDR2 is ANQGSEA. CDR3 in DNA: TGCAGCGTCCTACTAGCGCTAGCGGAAGAGACCCAGTACTTC. It yields the protein CSVLLALAEETQYF.

The chain carries TRBV5-6 and TRBJ1-1; D uncertain. Deletions cut 2 bases from V and 0 bases from J, with 5 bases between. This CDR3 has 13 amino acids. Germline V gene lookup returns CDR1 SGHDT and CDR2 YYEEEE. The CDR3 sequence: CASSFSVNTEAFF. The CDR3 DNA reads as TGTGCCAGCAGCTTTTCCGTGAACACTGAAGCTTTCTTT. Variable domain in full (rest from reference TRBV5-6 and TRBJ1-1): DAGVTQSPTHLIKTRGQQVTLRCSPKSGHDTVSWYQQALGQGPQFIFQYYEEEERQRGNFPDRFSGHQFPNYSSELNVNALLLGDSALYLCASSFSVNTEAFFGQGTRLTVV.

The V call is TRBV5-1, the J call TRBJ2-3; a possible D gene is TRBD2 (6 bases). The CDR3 is 16 residues long. Germline CDR1 reads SGHRS; CDR2 reads YFSETQ. Trimming removed 4 bases at V and 0 bases at J, with 15 bases between. The CDR3 reads CASSLGGGRSTDTQYF. The CDR3 nucleotides are TGCGCCAGCAGCCTGGGGGGAGGAAGGAGCACAGATACGCAGTATTTT.

The chain recombines TRBV5-8 with TRBJ2-1; 9 bases are shared with TRBD2. Germline loops: CDR1 SGHTS, CDR2 YDEGEE. The CDR3 is 17 residues long. V shed 6 bases, J shed 8 bases, and the junction held 18 bases outside the gene matches. The CDR3 DNA reads TGTGCCAGCATCCCTTCAGCCAAGGCGGGAGGGGACCATGAGCAGTTCTTC. Translating it yields CASIPSAKAGGDHEQFF. The entire variable domain, with the rest obtained from reference TRBV5-8 and TRBJ2-1, is as follows: EAGVTQSPTHLIKTRGQQATLRCSPISGHTSVYWYQQALGLGLQFLLWYDEGEERNRGNFPPRFSGRQFPNYSSELNVNALELEDSALYLCASIPSAKAGGDHEQFFGPGTRLTVL.

This clone was seen just once. The V gene is TRBV25-1, the J gene TRBJ1-4; 7 positions agree with TRBD1. V lost 4 bases to trimming and J lost 3 bases; unmatched junction nucleotides: 2. The CDR3 is 14 residues long. From germline, CDR1 is MGHDK and CDR2 SYGVNS. CDR3 in DNA: TGTGCCAGCAGTGCGGGACAGTCTAATGAAAAACTGTTTTTT. Its protein is CASSAGQSNEKLFF.

The rearrangement links TRBV4-2 to TRBJ2-1; TRBD2 matches at 8 bases. The germline gives CDR1 LGHNA, CDR2 YNFKEQ. The CDR3 extends over 14 amino acids. V gave up 4 bases and J gave up 6 bases; unmatched junction bases: 5. CDR3 DNA sequence: TGTGCCAGCAGCCCTGGTACTAGCGGCAATGAGCAGTTCTTC. Amino acids: CASSPGTSGNEQFF.

By frequency in the sample, this clone is medium-sized. Other DNA variants within this sample encode the same CDR3. The V call is TRBV29-1, the J call TRBJ2-2, with 10 bases aligning to TRBD2. Trimming took 6 bases from V and 5 from J; bases not matched to a gene: 9. Per germline, CDR1 SQVTM and CDR2 ANQGSEA. The CDR3 runs 15 residues. The CDR3 spells CSVLAGEFGTGELFF. DNA for the CDR3: TGCAGCGTCCTAGCGGGAGAGTTTGGGACCGGGGAGCTGTTTTTT.

V gene TRBV7-9 combines with J gene TRBJ2-5; 10 positions match TRBD2. CDR1 and CDR2 from the germline V gene are SEHNR and FQNEAQ (reference sequence). The CDR3 totals 16 residues. V lost 5 bases, J lost 6 bases, and 12 bases stayed unmatched. CDR3 in DNA: TGTGCCAGCAGCCCTCGTCGGGCTAGCGGGAGACAGACCCAGTACTTC. As protein: CASSPRRASGRQTQYF. Complete variable domain (other parts from reference TRBV7-9 and TRBJ2-5): DTGVSQNPRHKITKRGQNVTFRCDPISEHNRLYWYRQTLGQGPEFLTYFQNEAQLEKSRLLSDRFSAERPKGSFSTLEIQRTEQGDSAMYLCASSPRRASGRQTQYFGPGTRLLVL.